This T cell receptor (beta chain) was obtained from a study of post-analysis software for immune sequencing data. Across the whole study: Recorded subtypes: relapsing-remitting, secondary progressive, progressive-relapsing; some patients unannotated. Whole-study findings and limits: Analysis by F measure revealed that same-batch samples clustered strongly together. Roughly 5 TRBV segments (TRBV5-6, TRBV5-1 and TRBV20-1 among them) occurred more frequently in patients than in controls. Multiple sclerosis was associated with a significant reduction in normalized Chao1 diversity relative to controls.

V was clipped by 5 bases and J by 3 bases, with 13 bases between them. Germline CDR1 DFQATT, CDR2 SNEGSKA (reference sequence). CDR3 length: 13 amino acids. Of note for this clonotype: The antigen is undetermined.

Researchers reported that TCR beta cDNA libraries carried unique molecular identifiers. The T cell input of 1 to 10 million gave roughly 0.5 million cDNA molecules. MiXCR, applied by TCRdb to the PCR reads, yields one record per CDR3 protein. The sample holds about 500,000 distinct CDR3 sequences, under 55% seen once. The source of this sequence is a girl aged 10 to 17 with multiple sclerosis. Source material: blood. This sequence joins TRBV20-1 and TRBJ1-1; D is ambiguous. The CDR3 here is CSAGFDPDTEAFF. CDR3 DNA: TGCAGTGCTGGCTTTGACCCAGACACTGAAGCTTTCTTT.